The 21 T cell receptor beta chains below all came from one sample that was sequenced in a study of blood T cell repertoires in COVID-19. Assay: immunoSEQ multiplex PCR; the TCRdb copy retains only in-frame clones and omits some. The sample lists approximately 140,000 clones; around 90% were seen once. Sequencing used peripheral blood. The receptors come from a human donor with COVID-19, enrolled during active disease. The donor label of this sample is uncertain.

The gene calls are TRBV6-5 and TRBJ2-1; TRBD2 agrees at 7 bases. This CDR3 contains 13 residues. Trimming took 6 bases from V and 8 from J; bases not matched to a gene: 7. Germline lookup yields CDR1 MNHEY and CDR2 SVGAGI. This CDR3 is CASSWTSSDEQFF. DNA of the CDR3: TGTGCCAGCAGCTGGACTAGTTCGGATGAGCAGTTCTTC.

This CDR3 is CASSLGDSAYNEQFF. As DNA, the CDR3 is TGCGCCAGCAGCTTAGGGGACAGCGCCTACAATGAGCAGTTCTTC. The chain has TRBV5-1 and TRBJ2-1; 7 bases fit TRBD1. Germline V gene data show CDR1 as SGHRS and CDR2 as YFSETQ. V was pared by 2 bases and J by 2 bases, with 4 bases of the junction left unmatched. The CDR3 consists of 15 residues. Looking up the rest from reference TRBV5-1 and TRBJ2-1 gives the full variable domain: KAGVTQTPRYLIKTRGQQVTLSCSPISGHRSVSWYQQTPGQGLQFLFEYFSETQRNKGNFPGRFSGRQFSNSRSEMNVSTLELGDSALYLCASSLGDSAYNEQFFGPGTRLTVL.

The rearrangement joins TRBV24-1 to TRBJ1-5, with 7 bases identical to TRBD1. Germline V gene sequence: CDR1 KGHDR, CDR2 SFDVKD. Unmatched junction bases numbered 16, after V lost 8 bases and J lost 7 bases. CDR3 length: 16 residues. For the CDR3, the DNA is TGTGCCACCACCCTAGGGGGCCCCAGGAGGCGCCAGCCCCAGCATTTT. It encodes CATTLGGPRRRQPQHF.

The genes are TRBV14 and TRBJ1-4, with 9 bases fitting TRBD1. The V and J ends lost 4 bases and 6 bases, in that order; junction bases with no gene match: 3. The CDR3 covers 14 residues. Germline V CDR1 and CDR2: SGHDN, FVKESK. The CDR3 bases are TGTGCCAGCAGCCTCGGGACAGGGCATGAAAAACTGTTTTTT. This sequence encodes CASSLGTGHEKLFF. Variable domain in full (rest from reference TRBV14 and TRBJ1-4): EAGVTQFPSHSVIEKGQTVTLRCDPISGHDNLYWYRRVMGKEIKFLLHFVKESKQDESGMPNNRFLAERTGGTYSTLKVQPAELEDSGVYFCASSLGTGHEKLFFGSGTQLSVL.

The chain recombines TRBV9 with TRBJ2-2; 8 nucleotides match TRBD1. Per the germline V gene, CDR1 is SGDLS and CDR2 is YYNGEE. The V and J ends lost 3 bases and 1 base, in that order; junction bases with no gene match: 5. The CDR3 runs to 16 residues. CDR3 loop: CASSARDRLNTGELFF. CDR3 DNA: TGTGCCAGCAGCGCGCGGGACAGGCTGAACACCGGGGAGCTGTTTTTT. Supplemented by reference TRBV9 and TRBJ2-2, the full variable domain reads DSGVTQTPKHLITATGQRVTLRCSPRSGDLSVYWYQQSLDQGLQFLIQYYNGEERAKGNILERFSAQQFPDLHSELNLSSLELGDSALYFCASSARDRLNTGELFFGEGSRLTVL.

The CDR3 sequence: CASSREGVSGEAFF. For the CDR3, the DNA is TGTGCCAGTAGTAGAGAGGGAGTATCGGGAGAAGCTTTCTTT. The chain links TRBV19 to TRBJ1-1, with D uncertain. CDR3 size: 14 residues. Trimming shortened V by 4 bases and J by 8 bases, and 17 bases separated the two germline ends. Per the germline V gene, CDR1 is LNHDA and CDR2 is SQIVND (reference sequence).

This clone occurred once. The V call is TRBV7-9, the J call TRBJ2-1; no clear D gene. Germline CDR1 reads SEHNR; CDR2 reads FQNEAQ (reference sequence). The V gene lost 5 bases and the J gene lost 8 bases, with 10 bases spanning the gap. This CDR3 contains 12 residues. This CDR3 is CASSPPVDEQFF. The CDR3 DNA follows: TGTGCCAGCAGCCCTCCGGTAGATGAGCAGTTCTTC.

The V and J genes are TRBV7-9 and TRBJ2-4, with 7 bases matching TRBD1. The CDR3 consists of 12 residues. Germline assignment: CDR1 SEHNR and CDR2 FQNEAQ (reference sequence). Trimming cost V 5 bases and J 8 bases; bases outside gene matches: 3. DNA of the CDR3: TGTGCCAGCAGCCCCCAGGGGGACATTCAGTACTTC. Its protein is CASSPQGDIQYF. The entire variable domain, with the rest obtained from reference TRBV7-9 and TRBJ2-4, is as follows: DTGVSQNPRHKITKRGQNVTFRCDPISEHNRLYWYRQTLGQGPEFLTYFQNEAQLEKSRLLSDRFSAERPKGSFSTLEIQRTEQGDSAMYLCASSPQGDIQYFGAGTRLSVL.

CDR3 sequence: CASSEQGPEYEQYF. The CDR3 DNA reads as TGTGCCAGCAGTGAGCAGGGCCCGGAGTACGAGCAGTACTTC. V and J are TRBV2 and TRBJ2-7, with D possibly TRBD1 on 5 matching bases. V was shortened by 3 bases and J by 4 bases, with 13 bases between the two germline ends. The CDR3 is 14 amino acids. Germline lookup yields CDR1 SNHLY and CDR2 FYNNEI.

The V gene is TRBV6-5, the J gene TRBJ1-1; D is uncertain. V lost 8 bases and J 1 base, leaving 5 bases between the germline ends. CDR1 and CDR2 (germline): MNHEY, SVGAGI. This CDR3 region has 11 residues. This CDR3 reads CASRENTEAFF. The CDR3 DNA is TGTGCCAGCCGGGAGAACACTGAAGCTTTCTTT.

V and J are TRBV11-3 and TRBJ2-7; TRBD1 might be the D (5 bases). The CDR3 has 14 residues. V was shortened by 1 base and J by 0 bases, with 7 bases between the two germline ends. Germline V gene data show CDR1 as SGHNT and CDR2 as YENEEA. CDR3 in DNA: TGTGCCAGCAGCTTAGCAGGGAACTCCTACGAGCAGTACTTC. Translation gives CASSLAGNSYEQYF.

This clone was detected a few times. This sequence joins TRBV7-9 and TRBJ1-2, with a tentative D call TRBD1 (5 bases). This CDR3 contains 14 residues. V was clipped by 1 base and J by 4 bases, with 10 bases between them. The germline V gene encodes CDR1 SEHNR and CDR2 FQNEAQ (reference sequence). CDR3 in DNA: TGTGCCAGCAGCTTAGGTTCAGGGCCCTATGGCTACACCTTC. This sequence encodes CASSLGSGPYGYTF.

V usage is TRBV27 and J usage is TRBJ1-6; no definite D call. V shed 8 bases and J shed 0 bases, with 11 bases lying between them. Germline values: CDR1 MNHEY, CDR2 SMNVEV (reference sequence). CDR3 length equals 15 residues. The DNA of the CDR3 is TGTGCCAGCTCCCTCGCGAGCTCCTATAATTCACCCCTCCACTTT. Its protein product is CASSLASSYNSPLHF.

The chain has TRBV2 and TRBJ2-3, with TRBD1 matching 8 bases. Trimming removed 5 bases from V and 0 bases from J; junction bases left unmatched: 4. The CDR3 totals 15 residues. From germline, CDR1 is SNHLY and CDR2 FYNNEI. CDR3 nucleotides: TGTGCCAGCAGTTTGGGACAGGCCAGCACAGATACGCAGTATTTT. Its protein is CASSLGQASTDTQYF.

The rearrangement uses TRBV19 and TRBJ1-5, with TRBD1 as a possible D gene (5 bases). Germline values: CDR1 LNHDA, CDR2 SQIVND (reference sequence). The CDR3 contains 13 residues. V was trimmed by 6 bases and J by 5 bases, leaving 11 bases between them. This CDR3 is CASRGVRDQPQHF. CDR3 in DNA: TGTGCCAGTAGAGGGGTTAGGGATCAGCCCCAGCATTTT.

The chain carries TRBV11-2 and TRBJ1-1; 8 bases map to TRBD1. J was trimmed by 1 base and V by 4 bases; bases with no gene match: 8. The CDR3 spans 16 residues. Germline CDR1 is SGHAT and CDR2 is FQNNGV. CDR3 nucleotide sequence: TGTGCCAGCAGCTCCCAAGGGACAGGCGAGAACACTGAAGCTTTCTTT. It translates to CASSSQGTGENTEAFF. The whole variable domain, filled in from reference TRBV11-2 and TRBJ1-1, reads EAGVAQSPRYKIIEKRQSVAFWCNPISGHATLYWYQQILGQGPKLLIQFQNNGVVDDSQLPKDRFSAERLKGVDSTLKIQPAKLEDSAVYLCASSSQGTGENTEAFFGQGTRLTVV.

The gene calls are TRBV7-6 and TRBJ2-7; maybe TRBD2 (6 bases). The CDR3 is made up of 13 amino acids. Trimming removed 1 base at V and 2 bases at J, with 6 bases between. Germline CDR1 reads SGHVS; CDR2 reads FNYEAQ. The CDR3 here is CASSLGTTYEQYF. The DNA of the CDR3 is TGTGCCAGCAGCTTAGGGACTACCTACGAGCAGTACTTC. Full variable domain (missing parts from reference TRBV7-6 and TRBJ2-7): GAGVSQSPRYKVTKRGQDVALRCDPISGHVSLYWYRQALGQGPEFLTYFNYEAQQDKSGLPNDRFSAERPEGSISTLTIQRTEQRDSAMYRCASSLGTTYEQYFGPGTRLTVT.

The gene calls are TRBV25-1 and TRBJ2-5; 8 bases are a match to TRBD1. Germline loops: CDR1 MGHDK, CDR2 SYGVNS. With 4 bases clipped from V and 2 bases from J, the junction kept 3 bases outside the gene matches. This CDR3 has 14 residues. CDR3 amino acids: CASSAGTGQETQYF. DNA for the CDR3: TGTGCCAGCAGTGCCGGGACAGGTCAAGAGACCCAGTACTTC.

V gene TRBV30 combines with J gene TRBJ1-1; D unresolved. The germline CDR1 and CDR2 sequences are GTSNPN and SVGIG (reference sequence). V was trimmed by 0 bases and J by 7 bases, leaving 15 bases between them. The CDR3 is 14 amino acids. CDR3 residues: CAWSVQSRGSEAFF. For the CDR3, the DNA is TGTGCCTGGAGTGTACAGAGTCGCGGGAGTGAAGCTTTCTTT. Supplemented by reference TRBV30 and TRBJ1-1, the full variable domain reads SQTIHQWPATLVQPVGSPLSLECTVEGTSNPNLYWYRQAAGRGLQLLFYSVGIGQISSEVPQNLSASRPQDRQFILSSKKLLLSDSGFYLCAWSVQSRGSEAFFGQGTRLTVV.

The V gene is TRBV28, the J gene TRBJ2-5; D perhaps matches TRBD1 (7 bases). Germline CDR1 is MDHEN and CDR2 is SYDVKM. V was trimmed by 4 bases and J by 5 bases, leaving 14 bases between them. The CDR3 runs to 14 residues. Here the CDR3 reads CASSSHQGGETQYF. The CDR3 region has the DNA TGTGCCAGCAGTTCACATCAGGGGGGCGAGACCCAGTACTTC.

Note on this clone: At the DNA level, this CDR3 is encoded by other sequences in the same sample as well. The chain employs TRBV29-1 and TRBJ2-5; D perhaps matches TRBD1 (5 bases). The CDR3 length is 12 residues. V was clipped by 3 bases and J by 5 bases, with 10 bases between them. Germline V gives CDR1 SQVTM, CDR2 ANQGSEA. The CDR3 DNA reads as TGCAGCGTTGATAGGGGTCGGGAGACCCAGTACTTC. Its protein product is CSVDRGRETQYF.